One and the same sample provided the 11 T cell receptor beta chains below, sequenced in a study of OX40 agonist ivuxolimab in advanced cancers. Some clones are missing from TCRdb's copy, which holds only in-frame ones; the method was immunoSEQ multiplex PCR. The table records about 35,000 clones, 84% of them present only once. Specimen: CD4+ or CD8+ T cells sorted from blood, collected in a trial of the OX40 agonist ivuxolimab. The receptors originated from an adult with an advanced solid tumor such as melanoma, head and neck, liver or kidney cancer.

The J gene is TRBJ2-2, the V gene TRBV7-2, with TRBD1 matching 7 bases. The germline gives CDR1 SGHTA, CDR2 FQGNSA. V lost 5 bases, J lost 6 bases, and 9 bases stayed unmatched. The CDR3 sequence is 15 residues long. The CDR3: CASSRDRVGAGELFF. The CDR3 DNA follows: TGTGCCAGCAGCCGAGACAGGGTTGGGGCCGGGGAGCTGTTTTTT. Full variable domain (remainder filled in from reference TRBV7-2 and TRBJ2-2): GAGVSQSPSNKVTEKGKDVELRCDPISGHTALYWYRQSLGQGLEFLIYFQGNSAPDKSGLPSDRFSAERTGGSVSTLTIQRTQQEDSAVYLCASSRDRVGAGELFFGEGSRLTVL.

The J gene is TRBJ2-3, the V gene TRBV10-3; 8 bases are shared with TRBD2. CDR1 and CDR2 (germline): ENHRY, SYGVKD. V trimming: 4 bases; J trimming: 3 bases; junction bases outside the gene matches: 6. The CDR3 is made up of 15 amino acids. In DNA, the CDR3 is TGTGCCATCAGTGCGATCGGGGGGGGGACAGATACGCAGTATTTT. Residues: CAISAIGGGTDTQYF.

The chain links TRBV29-1 to TRBJ1-1; D gene uncertain. V lost 3 bases, J lost 3 bases, and 11 bases lay in between. CDR3 length: 13 residues. Germline V lookup: CDR1 SQVTM, CDR2 ANQGSEA. The CDR3 DNA sequence: TGCAGCGTTGATCGGGGAGGTTACACTGAAGCTTTCTTT. This translates into CSVDRGGYTEAFF.

This clone was recorded only once. The rearrangement links TRBV28 to TRBJ2-2; the D is unclear. Germline assignment: CDR1 MDHEN and CDR2 SYDVKM. This CDR3 is 13 amino acids long. Trimming took off 5 bases at V and 2 bases at J, with 6 bases between the two ends. CDR3 sequence (DNA): TGTGCCAGCAGTGCCCCTAACACCGGGGAGCTGTTTTTT. Translated: CASSAPNTGELFF.

The J gene is TRBJ1-1, the V gene TRBV5-1; possible D gene TRBD1, 5 bases. Germline CDR1 SGHRS, CDR2 YFSETQ. The CDR3 is 13 amino acids. The V end lost 2 bases, the J end lost 3 bases, and 8 bases lay between the germline ends. CDR3 in amino acids: CASSLLQDTEAFF. DNA for the CDR3: TGCGCCAGCAGCTTATTACAGGACACTGAAGCTTTCTTT.

The chain carries TRBV10-3 and TRBJ1-6; 7 nucleotides match TRBD1. The CDR3 spans 13 residues. J gave up 6 bases and V 4 bases, and 0 bases lay outside the gene matches. Germline V gene data show CDR1 as ENHRY and CDR2 as SYGVKD. The CDR3 is CAISAGGNSPLHF. DNA of the CDR3: TGTGCCATCAGTGCAGGGGGTAATTCACCCCTCCACTTT.

The chain joins TRBV19 to TRBJ2-7, with 9 bases matching TRBD1. This CDR3 spans 15 amino acids. CDR1 and CDR2 (germline): LNHDA, SQIVND (reference sequence). Trimming at V came to 7 bases and at J to 4 bases, leaving 11 bases not matched to a gene. CDR3 protein: CASNSPGTGQYEQYF. CDR3 in DNA: TGTGCCAGTAATTCTCCCGGGACAGGGCAATACGAGCAGTACTTC.

J is TRBJ2-5 and V is TRBV29-1; D could derive from TRBD1 or TRBD2 (5 bases each). This CDR3 is built from 13 residues. V lost 4 bases and J 3 bases, leaving 12 bases between the germline ends. Germline lookup yields CDR1 SQVTM and CDR2 ANQGSEA. CDR3 bases: TGCAGCGTTGCCGGGACCCAGAAAGAGACCCAGTACTTC. It codes for CSVAGTQKETQYF.

V gene TRBV7-2 combines with J gene TRBJ2-5; TRBD2 aligns across 11 bases. CDR3 length equals 15 residues. Germline trimming cut 3 bases from V and 7 bases from J; bases unmatched to any gene: 7. CDR1 and CDR2 (germline): SGHTA, FQGNSA. Here the CDR3 reads CASSFIAGGPGTQYF. CDR3 sequence (DNA): TGTGCCAGCAGCTTCATAGCGGGAGGGCCGGGGACCCAGTACTTC. Supplemented by reference TRBV7-2 and TRBJ2-5, the full variable domain reads GAGVSQSPSNKVTEKGKDVELRCDPISGHTALYWYRQSLGQGLEFLIYFQGNSAPDKSGLPSDRFSAERTGGSVSTLTIQRTQQEDSAVYLCASSFIAGGPGTQYFGPGTRLLVL.

The chain has TRBV27 and TRBJ2-1, with a tentative D call TRBD2 (6 bases). The CDR3 has 16 amino acids. The germline gives CDR1 MNHEY, CDR2 SMNVEV (reference sequence). With 3 bases removed from V and 2 bases from J, the gap between germline ends came to 14 bases. The CDR3: CASSFLGGSPYNEQFF. CDR3 in DNA: TGTGCCAGCAGTTTCCTAGGAGGGAGCCCCTACAATGAGCAGTTCTTC.

CDR3 in amino acids: CATSRPWDTEAFF. CDR3 in DNA: TGTGCCACCAGCAGACCGTGGGACACTGAAGCTTTCTTT. The chain links TRBV15 to TRBJ1-1; D remains unclear. Germline V lookup: CDR1 LNHNV, CDR2 YYDKDF (reference sequence). This CDR3 has 13 residues. V lost 2 bases, J lost 3 bases, and 7 bases lay in between.